A selection of T cell receptor beta chains follows, all from one sample in a study of T cells in Graves' hyperthyroidism and ophthalmopathy. MiXCR was run by TCRdb on the multiplex PCR reads, yielding one entry per CDR3 protein. The table includes 540,000 or so distinct CDR3 sequences, 15% to 17% detected once. The sequencing sample was made of blood. The receptors here all came from a woman between 25 and 40 years old with Graves' hyperthyroidism. CDR3s include the opening cysteine and the closing phenylalanine or tryptophan. The order of the fields is clone size, V gene, D gene, J gene, CDR3 DNA, CDR3 protein. D genes are given only for firm matches. Some rows have no size entry. The others give once, few or many, or a class for an expanded clone.

size: many
V: TRBV10-3
D: -
J: TRBJ1-6
DNA: TGTGCCATCAGTGAGATCACGAATTCACCCCTCCACTTT
CDR3: CAISEITNSPLHF

size: few
V: TRBV5-1
D: TRBD2
J: TRBJ2-3
DNA: TGCGCCAGCAGCTATAGCGGGAGGAGGACAGATACGCAGTATTTT
CDR3: CASSYSGRRTDTQYF

size: many
V: TRBV7-2
D: -
J: TRBJ2-3
DNA: TGTGCCAGCAGCCCCCCTGACACAGATACGCAGTATTTT
CDR3: CASSPPDTDTQYF

size: -
V: TRBV10-3
D: TRBD2
J: TRBJ2-1
DNA: TGTGCCATCAATACGCAACCGGGACTAGCGGGAGCCAATGAGCAGTTCTTC
CDR3: CAINTQPGLAGANEQFF

size: many
V: TRBV11-2
D: -
J: TRBJ2-1
DNA: TGTGCCAGCAGCTTAGTTCGGGAGCGGATTTACAATGAGCAGTTCTTC
CDR3: CASSLVRERIYNEQFF

size: -
V: TRBV20-1
D: TRBD1
J: TRBJ1-1
DNA: TGCAGTGCTAGAGATAACAGGGGTGGGACTGAAGCTTTCTTT
CDR3: CSARDNRGGTEAFF

size: many
V: TRBV29-1
D: -
J: TRBJ2-1
DNA: TGCAGCGTTGAAGATAAGAGTGGGCTAAACAATGAGCAGTTCTTC
CDR3: CSVEDKSGLNNEQFF

size: many
V: TRBV19
D: TRBD2
J: TRBJ2-7
DNA: TGTGCCAGTAGTACAGCGGGAGGGCCGTACGAGCAGTACTTC
CDR3: CASSTAGGPYEQYF

size: many
V: TRBV12-3/TRBV12-4
D: -
J: TRBJ2-2
DNA: TGTGCCAGCAGTTTAACAGGTCCAGTGGGCAACACCGGGGAGCTGTTTTTT
CDR3: CASSLTGPVGNTGELFF

size: -
V: TRBV5-1
D: TRBD2
J: TRBJ2-3
DNA: TGCGCCAGCAGCTTGGACGGGAGGGGTAGGGATACGCAGTATTTT
CDR3: CASSLDGRGRDTQYF

size: few
V: TRBV5-5
D: -
J: TRBJ1-5
DNA: TGTGCCAGCAGCTTGACTTGGGAGCAGCCCCAGCATTTT
CDR3: CASSLTWEQPQHF

size: few
V: TRBV7-9
D: -
J: TRBJ1-6
DNA: TGTGCCAGCAGCCCCGCCCCGGGTTCCTTGGGTTCACCCCTCCACTTT
CDR3: CASSPAPGSLGSPLHF

size: few
V: TRBV6-1
D: TRBD1
J: TRBJ1-2
DNA: TGTGCCAGCAGTCGGGGACAGGGGGCTTCGGGAGGCTACACCTTC
CDR3: CASSRGQGASGGYTF

size: -
V: TRBV7-2
D: -
J: TRBJ1-6
DNA: TGTGCCAGCAGCTTAGCGCATGGAGTAAGTTCACCCCTCCACTTT
CDR3: CASSLAHGVSSPLHF

size: many
V: TRBV20-1
D: -
J: TRBJ2-1
DNA: TGCAGTGCTAGAGAACGGAGGTTGGGTTACAATGAGCAGTTCTTC
CDR3: CSARERRLGYNEQFF

size: -
V: TRBV27
D: TRBD2
J: TRBJ2-1
DNA: TGTGCCAGCAGCCGGGGGGGGGTGCAGTTCTTC
CDR3: CASSRGGVQFF

size: many
V: TRBV7-3
D: -
J: TRBJ2-3
DNA: TGTGCCAGCAGCTTAACTAGCCGTGTAGATACGCAGTATTTT
CDR3: CASSLTSRVDTQYF

size: few
V: TRBV6-1
D: TRBD1
J: TRBJ1-2
DNA: TGTGCCAGCAGTACCGGACAGGGGACTGGCTACACCTTC
CDR3: CASSTGQGTGYTF

size: many
V: TRBV6-2/TRBV6-3
D: -
J: TRBJ2-7
DNA: TGTGCCAGCAGTTTCTTGCCGGGGTCGACGCCTTCGTTCTACGAGCAGTACTTC
CDR3: CASSFLPGSTPSFYEQYF

size: many
V: TRBV30
D: TRBD2
J: TRBJ2-1
DNA: TGTGCCTGGAGAACCAACGGGGGACTAGCGGGAGGTCGGGAGCAGTTCTTC
CDR3: CAWRTNGGLAGGREQFF

size: many
V: TRBV7-9
D: TRBD2
J: TRBJ2-7
DNA: TGTGCCAGCAGCTCGATTAGCGGGCAAGAGGTCCACGAGCAGTACTTC
CDR3: CASSSISGQEVHEQYF

size: -
V: TRBV20-1
D: -
J: TRBJ2-3
DNA: TGCAGTGCCCGGACTGGGAGGTGGGATACGCAGTATTTT
CDR3: CSARTGRWDTQYF

size: -
V: TRBV5-1
D: -
J: TRBJ2-3
DNA: TGCGCCAGCAGCTTGCCAGAAATGGATTCCACAGATACGCAGTATTTT
CDR3: CASSLPEMDSTDTQYF

size: many
V: TRBV27
D: TRBD1
J: TRBJ1-4
DNA: TGTGCCAGCAGTCTACAGGGGTTAAATGAAAAACTGTTTTTT
CDR3: CASSLQGLNEKLFF

size: few
V: TRBV7-9
D: TRBD1
J: TRBJ1-4
DNA: TGTGCCAGCAGCCCCTGGACAGGCCGCCAGACTGAAAAACTGTTTTTT
CDR3: CASSPWTGRQTEKLFF

size: many
V: TRBV5-1
D: TRBD1
J: TRBJ2-7
DNA: TGCGCCAGCAGCTTTCGGACAGGGACCTACGAGCAGTACTTC
CDR3: CASSFRTGTYEQYF

size: many
V: TRBV7-9
D: -
J: TRBJ2-3
DNA: TGTGCCAGCAGCTTAGCGGCAGGGGGCACAGATACGCAGTATTTT
CDR3: CASSLAAGGTDTQYF

size: -
V: TRBV20-1
D: -
J: TRBJ1-2
DNA: TGCAGTGCTAGAGACCCCGGGCCGAGATTGGGACCTGGCTACACCTTC
CDR3: CSARDPGPRLGPGYTF

size: few
V: TRBV20-1
D: TRBD2
J: TRBJ2-3
DNA: TGCAGTGCCGCCCTAGCGGGAAGCTACACAGATACGCAGTATTTT
CDR3: CSAALAGSYTDTQYF

size: many
V: TRBV6-1
D: TRBD2
J: TRBJ2-1
DNA: TGTGCCAGCAGTTCGGGGACTAGCATTTATGAGCAGTTCTTC
CDR3: CASSSGTSIYEQFF

size: many
V: TRBV30
D: -
J: TRBJ1-2
DNA: TGTGCCTCCGGAGAATGGGGTTTCTATGGCTACACCTTC
CDR3: CASGEWGFYGYTF

size: many
V: TRBV7-3
D: -
J: TRBJ2-7
DNA: TGTGCCAGCAGCTTTGCAAACTCCTACGAGCAGTACTTC
CDR3: CASSFANSYEQYF

size: -
V: TRBV27
D: -
J: TRBJ2-7
DNA: TGTGCCAGCAGTTTCGGGTTCTCCTACGAGCAGTACTTC
CDR3: CASSFGFSYEQYF

size: many
V: TRBV11-2
D: -
J: TRBJ2-5
DNA: TGTGCCAGCAGCTTGGGACTCCGAACATCGCAAGAGACCCAGTACTTC
CDR3: CASSLGLRTSQETQYF

size: many
V: TRBV20-1
D: -
J: TRBJ1-5
DNA: TGCAGTGCAAGGGACGTGGATCAGCCCCAGCATTTT
CDR3: CSARDVDQPQHF

size: many
V: TRBV9
D: -
J: TRBJ2-2
DNA: TGTGCCAGCAGCTTGCACTCCACCGGGGAGCTGTTTTTT
CDR3: CASSLHSTGELFF

size: -
V: TRBV20-1
D: TRBD2
J: TRBJ2-3
DNA: TGCAGTGCTATACCACTTCGGGAGGGCCGGGACACAGATACGCAGTATTTT
CDR3: CSAIPLREGRDTDTQYF

size: -
V: TRBV6-5
D: TRBD2
J: TRBJ2-3
DNA: TGTGCCAGCAGTTACTACTACCTAGCGGGACAAAAGGGGAATACGCAGTATTTT
CDR3: CASSYYYLAGQKGNTQYF

size: -
V: TRBV7-2
D: -
J: TRBJ2-3
DNA: TGTGCCAGCAACCCCTTTGGCGGGGCAAGCACAGATACGCAGTATTTT
CDR3: CASNPFGGASTDTQYF

size: -
V: TRBV7-2
D: -
J: TRBJ1-1
DNA: TGTGCCAGCAGCTTACGAATTGCGGTGAACACTGAAGCTTTCTTT
CDR3: CASSLRIAVNTEAFF

size: many
V: TRBV5-5
D: -
J: TRBJ1-2
DNA: TGTGCCAGCAGCTTGGGCAGGGTGTCCTATGGCTACACCTTC
CDR3: CASSLGRVSYGYTF

size: many
V: TRBV30
D: -
J: TRBJ2-5
DNA: TGTGCCTGGAGTGTATCTGGCAACCAAGAGACCCAGTACTTC
CDR3: CAWSVSGNQETQYF

size: few
V: TRBV7-9
D: -
J: TRBJ2-6
DNA: TGTGCCAGCAGCCCTCATGCGGAGGGTACTGGGGCCAACGTCCTGACTTTC
CDR3: CASSPHAEGTGANVLTF

size: many
V: TRBV12-3/TRBV12-4
D: -
J: TRBJ1-4
DNA: TGTGCCAGCAGTTTTCTCAGCTCAACTAATGAAAAACTGTTTTTT
CDR3: CASSFLSSTNEKLFF

size: -
V: TRBV18
D: -
J: TRBJ1-5
DNA: TGTGCCAGCTCACCACCGGGGGGAGGTCAGCCCCAGCATTTT
CDR3: CASSPPGGGQPQHF

size: few
V: TRBV7-9
D: -
J: TRBJ2-2
DNA: TGTGCCAGCAGCCGCTCGACTTCTTCGAACACCGGGGAGCTGTTTTTT
CDR3: CASSRSTSSNTGELFF

size: -
V: TRBV6-1
D: -
J: TRBJ1-1
DNA: TGTGCCAGCAGTGAATGGTTGGAGACTGAAGCTTTCTTT
CDR3: CASSEWLETEAFF

size: many
V: TRBV3-1
D: -
J: TRBJ1-1
DNA: TGTGCCAGCAGCCAAGATTTCGAGGCAGGGATTTACGCTGAAGCTTTCTTT
CDR3: CASSQDFEAGIYAEAFF

size: many
V: TRBV18
D: TRBD2
J: TRBJ2-3
DNA: TGTGCCAGCTCACCAGCGGGAGAAGATACGCAGTATTTT
CDR3: CASSPAGEDTQYF

size: many
V: TRBV12-3/TRBV12-4
D: TRBD2
J: TRBJ2-5
DNA: TGTGCCAGCAGTCTATTAATTAGCCTAGCGGGAAGCCAAGAGACCCAGTACTTC
CDR3: CASSLLISLAGSQETQYF

size: once
V: TRBV3-1
D: TRBD2
J: TRBJ2-7
DNA: TGTGCCAGCAGCCTATCGCCGGGAGGGCCGTACGAGCAGTACTTC
CDR3: CASSLSPGGPYEQYF

size: many
V: TRBV19
D: TRBD1
J: TRBJ1-1
DNA: TGTGCCAGTAGTACTCGGGACAGGTACACTGAAGCTTTCTTT
CDR3: CASSTRDRYTEAFF

size: few
V: TRBV27
D: TRBD2
J: TRBJ2-2
DNA: TGTGCCAGTAGACTAGCGGTTAACACCGGGGAGCTGTTTTTT
CDR3: CASRLAVNTGELFF

size: -
V: TRBV10-3
D: TRBD1
J: TRBJ1-2
DNA: TGTGCCATCAGCCCGGACAGGGAGGCTGGCTACACCTTC
CDR3: CAISPDREAGYTF

size: many
V: TRBV29-1
D: TRBD2
J: TRBJ2-3
DNA: TGCAGCGTTGAAGATACGCCTAGCGGCAACACAGATACGCAGTATTTT
CDR3: CSVEDTPSGNTDTQYF

size: -
V: TRBV4-1
D: -
J: TRBJ1-2
DNA: TGCGCCAGCAGCCAAGTCGTCTCGGGTAACTATGGCTACACCTTC
CDR3: CASSQVVSGNYGYTF

size: -
V: TRBV7-2
D: -
J: TRBJ2-7
DNA: TGTGCCAGCAGCGAAACCGGGACGGATCCCTACGAGCAGTACTTC
CDR3: CASSETGTDPYEQYF